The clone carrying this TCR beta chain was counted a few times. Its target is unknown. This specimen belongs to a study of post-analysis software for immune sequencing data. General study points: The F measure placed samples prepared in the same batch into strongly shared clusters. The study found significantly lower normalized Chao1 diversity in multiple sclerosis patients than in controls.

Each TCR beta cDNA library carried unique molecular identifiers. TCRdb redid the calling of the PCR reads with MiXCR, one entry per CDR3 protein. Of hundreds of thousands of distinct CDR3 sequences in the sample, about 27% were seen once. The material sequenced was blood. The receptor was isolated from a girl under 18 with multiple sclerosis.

CDR3 loop: CATLGATPYGYTF. The DNA of the CDR3 is TGTGCCACCCTAGGGGCGACCCCATATGGCTACACCTTC. V usage is TRBV28 and J usage is TRBJ1-2, with a possible D match to TRBD1 (5 bases). Between the trimmed V and J ends, which lost 10 bases and 5 bases, there was a span of 17 bases. The CDR3 totals 13 residues. Germline CDR1 reads MDHEN; CDR2 reads SYDVKM.